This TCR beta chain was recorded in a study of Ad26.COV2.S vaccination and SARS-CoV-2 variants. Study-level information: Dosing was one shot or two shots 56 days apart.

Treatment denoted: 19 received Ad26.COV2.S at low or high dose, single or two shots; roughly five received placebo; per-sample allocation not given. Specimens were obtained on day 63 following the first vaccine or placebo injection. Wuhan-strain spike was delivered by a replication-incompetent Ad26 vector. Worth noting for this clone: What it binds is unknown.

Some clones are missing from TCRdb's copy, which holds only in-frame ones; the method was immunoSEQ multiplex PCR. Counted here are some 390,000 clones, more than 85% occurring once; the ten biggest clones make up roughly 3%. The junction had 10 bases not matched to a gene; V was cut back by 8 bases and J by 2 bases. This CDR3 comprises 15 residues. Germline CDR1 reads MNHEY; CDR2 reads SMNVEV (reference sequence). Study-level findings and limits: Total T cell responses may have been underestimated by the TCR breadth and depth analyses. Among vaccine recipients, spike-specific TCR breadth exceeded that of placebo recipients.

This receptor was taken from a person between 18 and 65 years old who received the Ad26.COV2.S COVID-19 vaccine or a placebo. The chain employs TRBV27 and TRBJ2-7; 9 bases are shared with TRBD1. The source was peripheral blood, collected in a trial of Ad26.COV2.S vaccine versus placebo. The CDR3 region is CASGAWDRATYEQYF. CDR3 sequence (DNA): TGTGCCAGCGGAGCTTGGGACAGGGCCACCTACGAGCAGTACTTC.